This TCR beta chain was retrieved from a study of shared clonotypes between healthy human individuals. TCRdb's table, derived via immunoSEQ multiplex PCR, lists solely in-frame clones and lacks some. The top ten hold 0.5% to 0.65% of the sample, which has more than 900,000 clones, 75% to 80% seen once. V was clipped by 1 base and J by 6 bases; unmatched bases: 4. There are 15 residues in the CDR3. CDR1 is SGHVS, CDR2 FQNEAQ, per germline. This TCR derives from a man aged 18 to 35 in good health. Some clones in this sample may be carry-over from other donors' samples. Sequenced input: memory CD4+ T cells from PBMCs. The subset is: CD45RA-negative fraction. The chain is built from TRBV7-8 and TRBJ1-5; TRBD1 agrees at 9 bases. The CDR3 nucleotides read TGTGCCAGCAGCTTAGAGACAGGGGGAGTTCAGCCCCAGCATTTT. It yields the protein CASSLETGGVQPQHF. The variable domain in full, completed from reference TRBV7-8 and TRBJ1-5, reads GAGVSQSPRYKVAKRGQDVALRCDPISGHVSLFWYQQALGQGPEFLTYFQNEAQLDKSGLPSDRFFAERPEGSVSTLKIQRTQQEDSAVYLCASSLETGGVQPQHFGDGTRLSIL.